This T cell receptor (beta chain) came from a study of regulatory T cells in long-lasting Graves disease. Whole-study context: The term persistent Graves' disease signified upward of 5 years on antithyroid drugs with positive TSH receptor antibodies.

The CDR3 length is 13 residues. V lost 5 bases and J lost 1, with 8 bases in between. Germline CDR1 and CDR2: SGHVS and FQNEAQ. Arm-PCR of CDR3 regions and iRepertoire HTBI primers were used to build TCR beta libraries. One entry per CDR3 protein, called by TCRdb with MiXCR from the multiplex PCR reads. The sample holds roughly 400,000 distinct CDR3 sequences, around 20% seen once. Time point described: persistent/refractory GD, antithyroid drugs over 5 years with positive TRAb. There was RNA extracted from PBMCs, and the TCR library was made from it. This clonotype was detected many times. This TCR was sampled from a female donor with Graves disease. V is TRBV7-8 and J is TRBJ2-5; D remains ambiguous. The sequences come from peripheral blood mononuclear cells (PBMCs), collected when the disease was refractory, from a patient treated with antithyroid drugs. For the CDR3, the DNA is TGTGCCAGCAGCAAGGCCGGCCAAGAGACCCAGTACTTC. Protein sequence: CASSKAGQETQYF.